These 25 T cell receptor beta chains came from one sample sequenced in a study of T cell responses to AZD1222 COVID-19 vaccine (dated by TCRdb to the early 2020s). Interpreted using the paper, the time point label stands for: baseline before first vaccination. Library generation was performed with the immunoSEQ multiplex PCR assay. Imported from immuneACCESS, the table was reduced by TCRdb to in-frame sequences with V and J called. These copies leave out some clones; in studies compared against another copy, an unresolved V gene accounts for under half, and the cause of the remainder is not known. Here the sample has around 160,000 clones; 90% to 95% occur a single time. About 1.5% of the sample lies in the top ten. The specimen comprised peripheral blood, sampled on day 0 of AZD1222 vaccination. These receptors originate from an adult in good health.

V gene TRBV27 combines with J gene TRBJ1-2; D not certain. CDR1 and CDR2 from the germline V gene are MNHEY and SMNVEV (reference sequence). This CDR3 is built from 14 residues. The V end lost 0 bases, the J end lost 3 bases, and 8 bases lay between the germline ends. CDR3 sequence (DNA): TGTGCCAGCAGTTTATCGAGACATTACTATGGCTACACCTTC. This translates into CASSLSRHYYGYTF.

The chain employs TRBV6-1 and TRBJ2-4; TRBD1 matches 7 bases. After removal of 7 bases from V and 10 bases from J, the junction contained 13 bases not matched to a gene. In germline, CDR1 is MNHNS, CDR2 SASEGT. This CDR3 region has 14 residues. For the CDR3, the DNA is TGTGCCAGCATTCCACCTGGGACAGCTCATATTCAGTACTTC. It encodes CASIPPGTAHIQYF.

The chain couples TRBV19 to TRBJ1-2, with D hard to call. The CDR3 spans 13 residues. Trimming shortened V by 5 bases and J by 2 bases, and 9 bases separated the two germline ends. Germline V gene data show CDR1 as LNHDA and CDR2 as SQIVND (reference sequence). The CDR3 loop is CASSVGINYGYTF. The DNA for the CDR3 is TGTGCCAGTAGTGTCGGGATAAACTATGGCTACACCTTC.

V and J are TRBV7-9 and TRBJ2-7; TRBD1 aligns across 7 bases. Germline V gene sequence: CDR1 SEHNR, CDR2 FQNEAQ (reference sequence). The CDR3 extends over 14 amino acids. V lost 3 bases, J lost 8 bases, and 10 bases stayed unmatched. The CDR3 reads CASSFPGQLPKQYF. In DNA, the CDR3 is TGTGCCAGCAGCTTCCCGGGACAGTTACCAAAGCAGTACTTC.

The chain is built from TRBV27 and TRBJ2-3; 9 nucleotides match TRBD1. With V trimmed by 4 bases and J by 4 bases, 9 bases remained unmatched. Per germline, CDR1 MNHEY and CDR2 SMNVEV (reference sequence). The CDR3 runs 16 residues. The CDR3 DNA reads TGTGCCAGCAGTTCCCTCTTAGGGACAGGGTCAGATACGCAGTATTTT. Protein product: CASSSLLGTGSDTQYF.

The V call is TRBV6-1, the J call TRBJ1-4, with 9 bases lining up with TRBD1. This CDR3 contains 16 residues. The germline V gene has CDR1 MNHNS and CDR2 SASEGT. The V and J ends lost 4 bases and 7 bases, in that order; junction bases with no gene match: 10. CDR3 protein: CASSVFTGGASEKLFF. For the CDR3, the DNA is TGTGCCAGCAGTGTCTTTACAGGGGGCGCCAGTGAAAAACTGTTTTTT.

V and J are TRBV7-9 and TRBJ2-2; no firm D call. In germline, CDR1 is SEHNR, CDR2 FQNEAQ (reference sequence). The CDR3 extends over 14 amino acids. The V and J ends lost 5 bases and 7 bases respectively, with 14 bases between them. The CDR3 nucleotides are TGTGCCAGCAGCGAAGTGCGTGTAAGCGGGGAGCTGTTTTTT. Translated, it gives CASSEVRVSGELFF.

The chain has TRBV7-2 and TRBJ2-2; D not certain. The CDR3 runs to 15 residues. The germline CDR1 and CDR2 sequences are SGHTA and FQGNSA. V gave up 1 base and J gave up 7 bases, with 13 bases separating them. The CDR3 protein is CASSLGSGLGGELFF. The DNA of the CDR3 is TGTGCCAGCAGCTTAGGGTCTGGTTTGGGCGGGGAGCTGTTTTTT.

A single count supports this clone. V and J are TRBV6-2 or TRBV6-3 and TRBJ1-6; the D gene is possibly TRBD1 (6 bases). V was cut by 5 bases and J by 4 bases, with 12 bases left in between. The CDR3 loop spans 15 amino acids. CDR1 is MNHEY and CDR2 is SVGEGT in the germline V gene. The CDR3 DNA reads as TGTGCCAGCAGTACGACAGGAGCTTATAATTCACCCCTCCACTTT. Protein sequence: CASSTTGAYNSPLHF.

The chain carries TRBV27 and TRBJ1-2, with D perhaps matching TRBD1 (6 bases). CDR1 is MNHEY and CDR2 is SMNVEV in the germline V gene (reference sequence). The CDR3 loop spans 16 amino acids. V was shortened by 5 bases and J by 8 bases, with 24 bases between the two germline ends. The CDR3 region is CASSPGGAGALRGYTF. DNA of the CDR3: TGTGCCAGCAGTCCGGGCGGGGCGGGGGCCCTTAGAGGCTACACCTTC.

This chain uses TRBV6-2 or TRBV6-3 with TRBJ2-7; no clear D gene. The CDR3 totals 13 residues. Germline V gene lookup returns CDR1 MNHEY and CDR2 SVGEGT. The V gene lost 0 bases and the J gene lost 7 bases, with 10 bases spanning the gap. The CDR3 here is CASSYSSAVEQYF. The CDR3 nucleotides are TGTGCCAGCAGTTACTCCAGCGCGGTGGAGCAGTACTTC.

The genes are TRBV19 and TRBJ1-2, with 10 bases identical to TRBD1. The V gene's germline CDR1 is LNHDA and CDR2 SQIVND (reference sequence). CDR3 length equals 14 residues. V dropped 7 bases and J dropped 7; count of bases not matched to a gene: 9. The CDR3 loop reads CASTTGQGKAGYTF. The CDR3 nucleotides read TGTGCCAGTACCACGGGACAGGGGAAGGCTGGCTACACCTTC.

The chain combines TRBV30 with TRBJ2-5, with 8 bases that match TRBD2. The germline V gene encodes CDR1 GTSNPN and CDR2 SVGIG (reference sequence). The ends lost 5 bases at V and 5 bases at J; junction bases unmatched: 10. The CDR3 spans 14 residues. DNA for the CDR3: TGTGCCTGGGGGGGTTATAGCGGGACTGAGACCCAGTACTTC. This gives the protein CAWGGYSGTETQYF.

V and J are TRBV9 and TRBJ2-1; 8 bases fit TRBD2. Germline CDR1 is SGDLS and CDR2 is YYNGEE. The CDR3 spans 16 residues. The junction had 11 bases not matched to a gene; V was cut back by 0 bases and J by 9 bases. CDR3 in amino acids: CASSVVGSGESVEQFF. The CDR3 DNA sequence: TGTGCCAGCAGCGTAGTCGGTAGCGGGGAGTCCGTTGAGCAGTTCTTC.

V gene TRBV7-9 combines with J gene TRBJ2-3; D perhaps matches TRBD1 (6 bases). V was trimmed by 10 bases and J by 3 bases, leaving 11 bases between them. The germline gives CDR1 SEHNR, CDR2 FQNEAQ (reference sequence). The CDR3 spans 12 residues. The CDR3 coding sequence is TGTGCCACACAGGGCGCGACAGATACGCAGTATTTT. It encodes CATQGATDTQYF.

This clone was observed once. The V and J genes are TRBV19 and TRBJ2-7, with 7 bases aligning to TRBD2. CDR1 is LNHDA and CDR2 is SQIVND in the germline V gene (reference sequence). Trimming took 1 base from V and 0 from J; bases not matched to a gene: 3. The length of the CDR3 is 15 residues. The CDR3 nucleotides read TGTGCCAGTAGTATAGCTGGCGGGAGCTCCTACGAGCAGTACTTC. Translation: CASSIAGGSSYEQYF.

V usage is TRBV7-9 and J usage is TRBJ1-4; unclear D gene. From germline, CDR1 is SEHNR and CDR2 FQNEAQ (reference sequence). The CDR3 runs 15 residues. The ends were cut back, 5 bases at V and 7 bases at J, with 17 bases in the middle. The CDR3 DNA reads TGTGCCAGCAGCCAGTTCTTCAAACTGGGTGAAAAACTGTTTTTT. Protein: CASSQFFKLGEKLFF.

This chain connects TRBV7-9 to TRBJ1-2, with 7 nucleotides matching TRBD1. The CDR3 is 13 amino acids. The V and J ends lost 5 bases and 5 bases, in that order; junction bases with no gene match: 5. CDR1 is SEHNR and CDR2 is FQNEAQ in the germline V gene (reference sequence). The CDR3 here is CASSRQGNYGYTF. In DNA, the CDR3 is TGTGCCAGCAGCCGACAGGGCAATTATGGCTACACCTTC.

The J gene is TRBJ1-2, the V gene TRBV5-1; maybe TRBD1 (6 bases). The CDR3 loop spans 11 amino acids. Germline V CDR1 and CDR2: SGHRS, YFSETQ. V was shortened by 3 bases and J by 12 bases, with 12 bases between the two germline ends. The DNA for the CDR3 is TGCGCCAGCAGCTCCGGACAGACCCACACCTTC. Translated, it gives CASSSGQTHTF.

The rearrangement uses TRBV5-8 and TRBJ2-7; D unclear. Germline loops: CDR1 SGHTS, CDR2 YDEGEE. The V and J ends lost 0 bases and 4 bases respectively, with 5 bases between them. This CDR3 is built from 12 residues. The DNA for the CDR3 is TGTGCCAGCAGCTTGGGCGGATACGAGCAGTACTTC. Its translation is CASSLGGYEQYF.

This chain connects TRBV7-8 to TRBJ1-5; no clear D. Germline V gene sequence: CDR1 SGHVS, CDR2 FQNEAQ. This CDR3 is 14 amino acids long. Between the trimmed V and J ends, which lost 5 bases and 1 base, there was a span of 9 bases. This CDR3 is CASSRELSNQPQHF. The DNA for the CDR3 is TGTGCCAGCAGCCGAGAATTAAGCAATCAGCCCCAGCATTTT.

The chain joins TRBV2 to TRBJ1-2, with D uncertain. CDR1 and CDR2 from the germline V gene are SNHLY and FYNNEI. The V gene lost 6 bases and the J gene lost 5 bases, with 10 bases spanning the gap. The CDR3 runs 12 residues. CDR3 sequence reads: CASRGVPYGYTF. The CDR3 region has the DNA TGTGCCAGCAGAGGCGTTCCGTATGGCTACACCTTC.

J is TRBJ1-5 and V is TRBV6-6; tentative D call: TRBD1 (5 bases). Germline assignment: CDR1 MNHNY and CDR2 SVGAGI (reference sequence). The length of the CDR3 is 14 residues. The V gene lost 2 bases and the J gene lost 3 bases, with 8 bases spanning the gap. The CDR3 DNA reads TGTGCCAGCAGTTACCGGGACTCCAATCAGCCCCAGCATTTT. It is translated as CASSYRDSNQPQHF.

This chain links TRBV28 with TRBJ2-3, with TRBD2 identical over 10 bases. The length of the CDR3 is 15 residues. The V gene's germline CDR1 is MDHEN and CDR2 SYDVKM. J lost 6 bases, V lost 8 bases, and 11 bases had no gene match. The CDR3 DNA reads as TGTGCCAGCGTTCATTCCGGGACTAGCGCGGATACGCAGTATTTT. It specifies CASVHSGTSADTQYF.

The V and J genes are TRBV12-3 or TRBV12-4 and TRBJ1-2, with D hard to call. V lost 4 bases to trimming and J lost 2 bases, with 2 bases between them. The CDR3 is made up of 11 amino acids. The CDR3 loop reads CASSSNYGYTF. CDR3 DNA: TGTGCCAGCAGTTCAAACTATGGCTACACCTTC.